Following are 25 T cell receptor beta chains from one sample sequenced in a study of T cell repertoires in aging, cancer and after chemotherapy. A mixed TRB-A/B primer pool amplified rearranged TRB by multiplex touch-down PCR. TCRdb reanalysed the multiplex PCR reads using MiXCR and keeps one entry per CDR3 protein. The data contain fewer than 800 distinct CDR3 sequences, approximately 22% of them singletons. Amplification of TCR beta used genomic DNA extracted from peripheral blood. Material: blood. The receptors come from a human donor with a solid tumor.

CDR3: CASSLSSGWSAKNIQYF. CDR3 nucleotide sequence: TGTGCCAGCAGTTTAAGTTCAGGGTGGTCGGCCAAAAACATTCAGTACTTC. This rearrangement joins TRBV12-3 or TRBV12-4 to TRBJ2-4; tentatively, D is TRBD1 (5 bases). V lost 2 bases to trimming and J lost 1 base, with 15 bases between them. This CDR3 region has 17 residues.

By share, this clonotype ranks as large. The V call is TRBV7-6, the J call TRBJ2-7; D is possibly TRBD1 or TRBD2 (5 bases each). Looked up from germline, CDR1 is SGHVS and CDR2 is FNYEAQ. This CDR3 comprises 14 residues. The ends were cut back, 2 bases at V and 1 base at J, with 9 bases in the middle. CDR3 bases: TGTGCCAGCAGCTTATCTGGGGGATCCTACGAGCAGTACTTC. It yields the protein CASSLSGGSYEQYF.

This clonotype was counted only a few times. V usage is TRBV2 and J usage is TRBJ1-4; TRBD1 matches 9 bases. J lost 6 bases, V lost 5 bases, and 1 base had no gene match. CDR3 length equals 13 residues. Germline V gives CDR1 SNHLY, CDR2 FYNNEI. The CDR3 protein is CASSRTGDEKLFF. In DNA form, the CDR3 reads TGTGCCAGCAGTAGGACAGGGGATGAAAAACTGTTTTTT.

This clonotype is termed large (0.1 to 1%). The chain links TRBV6-1 to TRBJ1-5; D gene ambiguous. Germline lookup yields CDR1 MNHNS and CDR2 SASEGT. This CDR3 contains 15 residues. Trimming removed 3 bases from V and 2 bases from J, with 11 bases in between. CDR3 DNA sequence: TGTGCCAGCAGTGAGGGCCGTGGGGGCAATCAGCCCCAGCATTTT. Protein product: CASSEGRGGNQPQHF.

The chain links TRBV7-2 to TRBJ2-3; 8 nucleotides line up with TRBD1. CDR1 is SGHTA, CDR2 FQGNSA, per germline. V trimming: 5 bases; J trimming: 5 bases; junction bases outside the gene matches: 0. The CDR3 extends over 12 amino acids. CDR3 protein: CASSTGGDTQYF. In DNA, the CDR3 is TGTGCCAGCAGCACAGGGGGAGATACGCAGTATTTT.

This clonotype counts as large. The rearrangement links TRBV20-1 to TRBJ1-2; no reliable D call. Germline assignment: CDR1 DFQATT and CDR2 SNEGSKA (reference sequence). CDR3 length: 15 amino acids. The CDR3 DNA reads as TGCAGCCTCACGGCTAGGCGCTCTAATAACTATGGCTACACCTTC. This sequence encodes CSLTARRSNNYGYTF.

This clonotype is classed as large (0.1 to 1%). The chain employs TRBV7-3 and TRBJ2-1; 9 bases match TRBD1. V was pared by 4 bases and J by 4 bases, with 5 bases of the junction left unmatched. The germline gives CDR1 SGHTA, CDR2 FQGTGA. The CDR3 extends over 15 amino acids. As DNA, the CDR3 is TGTGCCAGCAGCTCCGGGACAGGGCCGTACAATGAGCAGTTCTTC. This translates into CASSSGTGPYNEQFF.

V is TRBV28 and J is TRBJ1-5; D is perhaps TRBD1 (5 bases). The germline CDR1 and CDR2 sequences are MDHEN and SYDVKM. V was trimmed by 2 bases and J by 8 bases, leaving 13 bases between them. The CDR3 sequence is 14 residues long. Here the CDR3 reads CASSLPLPGEPQHF. DNA for the CDR3: TGTGCCAGCAGTTTACCCCTGCCGGGGGAGCCCCAGCATTTT.

By proportion, this clonotype is large (0.1 to 1%). This sequence joins TRBV5-6 and TRBJ1-2; D remains ambiguous. With 3 bases removed from V and 3 bases from J, the gap between germline ends came to 15 bases. This CDR3 comprises 15 residues. Germline-derived CDR1 and CDR2 are SGHDT and YYEEEE. In DNA, the CDR3 is TGTGCCAGCAGCTCTGGACTGAATGGACACTATGGCTACACCTTC. Translating it yields CASSSGLNGHYGYTF.

J is TRBJ2-7 and V is TRBV7-2; TRBD1 matches at 12 bases. The CDR3 is 15 residues long. Trimming cost V 5 bases and J 4 bases; bases outside gene matches: 6. The germline gives CDR1 SGHTA, CDR2 FQGNSA. CDR3 protein: CASSRGTGGRYEQYF. The DNA of the CDR3 is TGTGCCAGCAGCCGAGGGACAGGGGGCAGGTACGAGCAGTACTTC.

J is TRBJ1-2 and V is TRBV12-3 or TRBV12-4; D remains ambiguous. This CDR3 is 12 amino acids long. Trimming stripped 3 bases from V and 3 bases from J, with 5 bases between. The CDR3, as DNA: TGTGCCAGCAGTTTGGGCTACTATGGCTACACCTTC. Its translation is CASSLGYYGYTF.

The chain employs TRBV7-9 and TRBJ2-3; 12 nucleotides agree with TRBD2. V was clipped by 5 bases and J by 3 bases; unmatched bases: 6. Germline CDR1 SEHNR, CDR2 FQNEAQ (reference sequence). CDR3 length equals 16 residues. The CDR3 DNA sequence: TGTGCCAGCAGCCCCGGACTAGCGGGGTATACAGATACGCAGTATTTT. Residues: CASSPGLAGYTDTQYF.

The V gene is TRBV5-1, the J gene TRBJ1-4; 8 nucleotides line up with TRBD1. The CDR3 sequence is 15 residues long. Germline CDR1 is SGHRS and CDR2 is YFSETQ. V lost 2 bases, J lost 5 bases, and 5 bases stayed unmatched. The CDR3 DNA reads as TGCGCCAGCAGCTTTTCCGGGGACAGGAATGAAAAACTGTTTTTT. Translating gives CASSFSGDRNEKLFF.

Judged by abundance, this clonotype is large. The chain couples TRBV19 to TRBJ1-1, with D unresolved. V was pared by 6 bases and J by 0 bases, with 8 bases between. Looked up from germline, CDR1 is LNHDA and CDR2 is SQIVND (reference sequence). The CDR3 loop spans 13 amino acids. The CDR3 is CASRADMNTEAFF. DNA of the CDR3: TGTGCCAGTAGGGCAGACATGAACACTGAAGCTTTCTTT.

The chain uses TRBV5-1 and TRBJ1-1; 10 bases match TRBD1. Germline CDR1 is SGHRS and CDR2 is YFSETQ. This CDR3 is built from 16 residues. J was trimmed by 2 bases and V by 4 bases; bases with no gene match: 8. In nucleotides, the CDR3 is TGCGCCAGCAGCCCAGGACAGGGGGTTTTAAACACTGAAGCTTTCTTT. Protein: CASSPGQGVLNTEAFF.

This chain links TRBV6-5 with TRBJ1-2; D is perhaps TRBD1 (6 bases). This CDR3 has 13 residues. V was shortened by 6 bases and J by 4 bases, with 12 bases between the two germline ends. In germline, CDR1 is MNHEY, CDR2 SVGAGI. The CDR3 DNA sequence: TGTGCCAGCAGACCGGGGGGGGCCTATGGCTACACCTTC. It is translated as CASRPGGAYGYTF.

The rearrangement uses TRBV12-3 or TRBV12-4 and TRBJ1-2; the D is unclear. The CDR3 is 11 residues long. The V end lost 2 bases, the J end lost 7 bases, and 5 bases lay between the germline ends. The CDR3 spells CASSLRVGYTF. The CDR3, as DNA: TGTGCCAGCAGTTTAAGGGTTGGCTACACCTTC.

J is TRBJ1-1 and V is TRBV5-6; D unresolved. The CDR3 spans 17 residues. The V gene's germline CDR1 is SGHDT and CDR2 YYEEEE. Trimming took off 4 bases at V and 3 bases at J, with 22 bases between the two ends. CDR3 protein: CASSQVSSWVADTEAFF. The CDR3 DNA reads as TGTGCCAGCAGCCAAGTTAGTAGTTGGGTCGCGGACACTGAAGCTTTCTTT.

Concerning this clonotype itself: Since a much larger clone is just one base distant, this may be a read error. The rearrangement links TRBV27 to TRBJ2-7, with D perhaps assigned TRBD1 or TRBD2 (5 bases each). The V end was cut by 1 base, the J end by 1 base, with 8 bases between. The CDR3 runs to 14 residues. Germline CDR1 and CDR2: MNHEY and SMNVEV (reference sequence). Here the CDR3 reads CASSLWDGSYEQYF. CDR3 DNA: TGTGCCAGCAGTTTATGGGACGGATCCTACGAGCAGTACTTC.

This clonotype was counted only a few times. The chain combines TRBV5-5 with TRBJ2-5, with 10 bases matching TRBD1. V trimming: 3 bases; J trimming: 4 bases; junction bases outside the gene matches: 6. This CDR3 is built from 15 residues. Germline CDR1 SGHKS, CDR2 YYEKEE (reference sequence). CDR3 in amino acids: CASSSRDRGAETQYF. In nucleotides, the CDR3 is TGTGCCAGCAGCTCACGGGACAGGGGAGCAGAGACCCAGTACTTC.

This clonotype ranks as large. DNA for the CDR3: TGTGCCAGCAGTTATACTGGAGATAGTGAGCAGTACTTC. Translating it yields CASSYTGDSEQYF. This sequence joins TRBV6-5 and TRBJ2-7; unclear D gene. CDR3 length: 13 residues. Between the trimmed V and J ends, which lost 3 bases and 7 bases, there was a span of 13 bases. The V gene's germline CDR1 is MNHEY and CDR2 SVGAGI.

By sample share, this clonotype is medium-sized. This chain joins TRBV20-1 and TRBJ2-2; 9 bases match TRBD1. Germline assignment: CDR1 DFQATT and CDR2 SNEGSKA (reference sequence). This CDR3 is built from 16 residues. After removal of 3 bases from V and 1 base from J, the junction contained 6 bases not matched to a gene. The CDR3 is CSASPRDRVNTGELFF. DNA for the CDR3: TGCAGTGCTAGCCCCCGGGACAGGGTGAACACCGGGGAGCTGTTTTTT.

V usage is TRBV5-1 and J usage is TRBJ2-1; D tentatively fits TRBD1 or TRBD2 (5 bases each). CDR1 is SGHRS and CDR2 is YFSETQ in the germline V gene. CDR3 size: 13 residues. Trimming stripped 7 bases from V and 7 bases from J, with 15 bases between. The CDR3 protein is CASGTRLENEQFF. In nucleotides, the CDR3 is TGCGCCAGCGGGACCCGATTGGAGAATGAGCAGTTCTTC.

The chain is built from TRBV7-2 and TRBJ2-1; 7 bases match TRBD2. The CDR3 is 14 amino acids. Germline V gene data show CDR1 as SGHTA and CDR2 as FQGNSA. V lost 5 bases to trimming and J lost 8 bases; unmatched junction nucleotides: 9. CDR3 DNA: TGTGCCAGCAGCCCCGGGGGGTTTGGGGATGAGCAGTTCTTC. Amino acids: CASSPGGFGDEQFF.

This chain links TRBV23-1 with TRBJ2-3, with TRBD2 matching over 13 bases. TRBV23-1 is identified as an open reading frame with a role that is uncertain. The V gene end was trimmed by 2 bases and the J gene end by 9 bases; junction bases not matched to a gene: 2. This CDR3 is built from 14 residues. The CDR3 sequence is CASSQRLAGGTQYF. For the CDR3, the DNA is TGCGCCAGCAGTCAAAGACTAGCGGGGGGCACGCAGTATTTT.